Following are 21 T cell receptor beta chains from one sample sequenced in a study of blood T cell repertoires in COVID-19 (TCRdb year 2020). The library was built by means of the immunoSEQ multiplex PCR assay. TCRdb obtained this table from immuneACCESS and retained in-frame rearrangements with V and J assigned. These tables miss some clones; where compared with another copy, unresolved V genes account for less than half of the shortfall, and the remainder is unexplained. Counted in this sample were about 130,000 clones; approximately 81% of them appeared once. The leading ten clones occupy under 15% of the sample. The sample was peripheral blood. The source of these receptors is a woman aged 25 to 39 who had recovered from COVID-19.

V gene TRBV19 combines with J gene TRBJ2-5; D is unclear. V dropped 3 bases and J dropped 2 bases, with 7 bases sitting between them. Per germline, CDR1 LNHDA and CDR2 SQIVND (reference sequence). The CDR3 contains 13 residues. CDR3 in DNA: TGTGCCAGTAGTATGCAGTTACAAGAGACCCAGTACTTC. Amino acids: CASSMQLQETQYF.

V is TRBV29-1 and J is TRBJ2-5; 13 bases align to TRBD2. Trimming cost V 6 bases and J 5 bases; bases outside gene matches: 6. The CDR3 covers 14 residues. Germline V CDR1 and CDR2: SQVTM, ANQGSEA. CDR3 bases: TGCAGCGTAGGGAGGACTAGCGGGAGTGAGACCCAGTACTTC. Its translation is CSVGRTSGSETQYF.

This clone was detected once. The chain recombines TRBV18 with TRBJ1-3; possibly TRBD1 for D (5 bases). Germline lookup yields CDR1 KGHSH and CDR2 LQKENI. The CDR3 spans 16 residues. Deletions cut 2 bases from V and 0 bases from J, with 11 bases between. In DNA form, the CDR3 reads TGTGCCAGCTCACCATTACAGGAAAGCTCTGGAAACACCATATATTTT. Protein: CASSPLQESSGNTIYF.

V usage is TRBV5-4 and J usage is TRBJ2-1; 12 nucleotides agree with TRBD2. With V trimmed by 1 base and J by 4 bases, 12 bases remained unmatched. Germline V lookup: CDR1 SGHNT, CDR2 YYREEE (reference sequence). This CDR3 is built from 19 residues. CDR3 in amino acids: CASSLSTLSGLAGYNEQFF. CDR3 bases: TGTGCCAGCAGCTTGTCTACACTATCCGGACTAGCGGGATACAATGAGCAGTTCTTC. The full variable domain, completed using reference TRBV5-4 and TRBJ2-1, is ETGVTQSPTHLIKTRGQQVTLRCSSQSGHNTVSWYQQALGQGPQFIFQYYREEENGRGNFPPRFSGLQFPNYSSELNVNALELDDSALYLCASSLSTLSGLAGYNEQFFGPGTRLTVL.

The chain couples TRBV27 to TRBJ2-7; no clear D gene. Germline CDR1 MNHEY, CDR2 SMNVEV (reference sequence). The CDR3 is 14 residues long. V dropped 0 bases and J dropped 4 bases, with 10 bases sitting between them. CDR3 sequence (DNA): TGTGCCAGCAGTTTATCTTCCGTGTCGTACGAGCAGTACTTC. Translated: CASSLSSVSYEQYF.

This clone occurred many times. The chain combines TRBV9 with TRBJ1-1; 11 bases match TRBD1. This CDR3 contains 15 residues. The V segment lost 4 bases and the J segment 4 bases; nucleotides outside the gene matches: 6. Germline CDR1 SGDLS, CDR2 YYNGEE. CDR3: CASSPQDRGLTEAFF. Here the CDR3 DNA reads TGTGCCAGCAGCCCCCAGGACAGGGGGCTCACTGAAGCTTTCTTT.

The rearrangement joins TRBV13 to TRBJ1-1; 9 nucleotides line up with TRBD1. Per germline, CDR1 PRHDT and CDR2 FYEKMQ (reference sequence). This CDR3 contains 16 residues. The J segment lost 5 bases and the V segment lost 0 bases, leaving 7 bases of the junction unmatched. The CDR3 region is CASSLGGTGFGTEAFF. The CDR3 DNA follows: TGTGCCAGCAGCTTAGGTGGGACAGGGTTTGGAACTGAAGCTTTCTTT.

The chain has TRBV9 and TRBJ2-3, with D tentatively TRBD2 (5 bases). The germline CDR1 and CDR2 sequences are SGDLS and YYNGEE. The V gene lost 0 bases and the J gene lost 6 bases, with 11 bases spanning the gap. The CDR3 is 14 residues long. This chain's CDR3 is CASSVAPSGDTQYF. The DNA for the CDR3 is TGTGCCAGCAGCGTAGCCCCGAGCGGTGATACGCAGTATTTT.

This chain connects TRBV14 to TRBJ1-1; possibly TRBD1 for D (5 bases). Germline V gene lookup returns CDR1 SGHDN and CDR2 FVKESK. CDR3 length equals 18 residues. Trimming pared 4 bases from V and 0 bases from J, leaving 21 bases between. The CDR3 reads CASSPWGTVKWMNTEAFF. The CDR3 DNA reads as TGTGCCAGCAGCCCTTGGGGCACAGTAAAGTGGATGAACACTGAAGCTTTCTTT.

The rearrangement links TRBV7-3 to TRBJ2-3; 12 bases agree with TRBD2. Germline CDR1 SGHTA, CDR2 FQGTGA. Germline trimming cut 5 bases from V and 9 bases from J; bases unmatched to any gene: 6. CDR3 length equals 14 residues. CDR3 DNA: TGTGCCAGCAGCGCTAGCGGGGGGGCCGGCACGCAGTATTTT. Amino acid sequence: CASSASGGAGTQYF.

This chain links TRBV30 with TRBJ2-7, with 8 bases identical to TRBD1. The CDR3 consists of 13 residues. V was pared by 3 bases and J by 5 bases, with 6 bases of the junction left unmatched. Germline CDR1 GTSNPN, CDR2 SVGIG (reference sequence). Written as DNA, the CDR3 is TGTGCCTGGAGGAGACAGGGGCGGAACGAGCAGTACTTC. Protein sequence: CAWRRQGRNEQYF.

The chain links TRBV20-1 to TRBJ1-6, with 8 bases that match TRBD1. The CDR3 is 17 residues long. Germline V gene data show CDR1 as DFQATT and CDR2 as SNEGSKA (reference sequence). The junction had 7 bases not matched to a gene; V was cut back by 3 bases and J by 0 bases. For the CDR3, the DNA is TGCAGTGCTAGTCCCGGGACAGGTAGCTCCTATAATTCACCCCTCCACTTT. Encoded protein: CSASPGTGSSYNSPLHF.

For the CDR3, the DNA is TGTGCCAGCTCACCATCAACGGGGGGCACTGAAGCTTTCTTT. Amino acids: CASSPSTGGTEAFF. The V gene is TRBV18, the J gene TRBJ1-1; D is possibly TRBD1 (5 bases). V shed 2 bases and J shed 4 bases, with 11 bases lying between them. CDR3 length: 14 amino acids. Germline-derived CDR1 and CDR2 are KGHSH and LQKENI.

As to this clone: One junction end does not reproduce the germline sequence, and a read error may be involved. V gene TRBV14 combines with J gene TRBJ1-6; D remains unclear. There are 14 residues in the CDR3. The V gene's germline CDR1 is SGHDN and CDR2 FVKESK. CDR3 protein: CASRQGEFNSPLHF. CDR3 coding DNA: TGTGCCAGCAGGCAAGGAGAATTTAATTCACCCCTCCACTTT.

V and J are TRBV27 and TRBJ1-5; D remains unclear. The germline CDR1 and CDR2 sequences are MNHEY and SMNVEV (reference sequence). This CDR3 is built from 13 residues. V was clipped by 4 bases and J by 4 bases, with 8 bases between them. CDR3 sequence: CASSYGLNQPQHF. CDR3 bases: TGTGCCAGCAGTTATGGACTAAATCAGCCCCAGCATTTT.

This clone showed up just a few times. The V and J genes are TRBV10-3 and TRBJ2-3, with D perhaps TRBD2 (5 bases). Trimming removed 10 bases at V and 3 bases at J, with 8 bases between. The CDR3 extends over 11 amino acids. Germline loops: CDR1 ENHRY, CDR2 SYGVKD. CDR3 in amino acids: CATSGTDTQYF. Here the CDR3 DNA reads TGTGCCACCTCGGGGACAGATACGCAGTATTTT.

V gene TRBV5-8 combines with J gene TRBJ2-1; TRBD2 might be the D (6 bases). With 2 bases removed from V and 15 bases from J, the gap between germline ends came to 21 bases. The CDR3 loop spans 14 amino acids. In germline, CDR1 is SGHTS, CDR2 YDEGEE. The CDR3 region has the DNA TGTGCCAGCAGCTTTGGGGGGTTGGCGCTCGGGGTGTTCTTC. It is translated as CASSFGGLALGVFF. The full variable domain, in which reference TRBV5-8 and TRBJ2-1 provide the parts outside the CDR3, is EAGVTQSPTHLIKTRGQQATLRCSPISGHTSVYWYQQALGLGLQFLLWYDEGEERNRGNFPPRFSGRQFPNYSSELNVNALELEDSALYLCASSFGGLALGVFFGPGTRLTVL.

The chain is built from TRBV5-1 and TRBJ1-1; D is unclear. Germline values: CDR1 SGHRS, CDR2 YFSETQ. V was trimmed by 0 bases and J by 4 bases, leaving 7 bases between them. The CDR3 length is 13 residues. The CDR3 bases are TGCGCCAGCAGCTTGGCGGGATCCACTGAAGCTTTCTTT. Amino acid sequence: CASSLAGSTEAFF. The full variable domain, completed using reference TRBV5-1 and TRBJ1-1, is KAGVTQTPRYLIKTRGQQVTLSCSPISGHRSVSWYQQTPGQGLQFLFEYFSETQRNKGNFPGRFSGRQFSNSRSEMNVSTLELGDSALYLCASSLAGSTEAFFGQGTRLTVV.

The chain couples TRBV19 to TRBJ2-7; 11 nucleotides agree with TRBD2. Germline V gives CDR1 LNHDA, CDR2 SQIVND (reference sequence). The V gene end was trimmed by 5 bases and the J gene end by 2 bases; junction bases not matched to a gene: 11. CDR3 length: 17 amino acids. Written as DNA, the CDR3 is TGTGCCAGTAGTGGCACGGGACTAGCGGATTCTCCCTACGAGCAGTACTTC. It specifies CASSGTGLADSPYEQYF.

The chain carries TRBV7-3 and TRBJ1-5, with D possibly TRBD1 on 6 matching bases. Germline-derived CDR1 and CDR2 are SGHTA and FQGTGA. The germline V and J ends were trimmed by 5 bases and 6 bases, with 20 bases remaining between them. This CDR3 is 16 amino acids long. CDR3 in amino acids: CASSPLRAGVSQPQHF. The CDR3 coding sequence is TGTGCCAGCAGCCCATTACGGGCAGGGGTGTCTCAGCCCCAGCATTTT.

The rearrangement links TRBV5-1 to TRBJ1-6; TRBD1 matches at 8 bases. This CDR3 region has 14 residues. Germline-derived CDR1 and CDR2 are SGHRS and YFSETQ. V lost 3 bases, J lost 10 bases, and 6 bases stayed unmatched. The CDR3 DNA reads as TGCGCCAGCAGCTCCGGACAGGGACGATCACCCCTCCACTTT. Its translation: CASSSGQGRSPLHF.